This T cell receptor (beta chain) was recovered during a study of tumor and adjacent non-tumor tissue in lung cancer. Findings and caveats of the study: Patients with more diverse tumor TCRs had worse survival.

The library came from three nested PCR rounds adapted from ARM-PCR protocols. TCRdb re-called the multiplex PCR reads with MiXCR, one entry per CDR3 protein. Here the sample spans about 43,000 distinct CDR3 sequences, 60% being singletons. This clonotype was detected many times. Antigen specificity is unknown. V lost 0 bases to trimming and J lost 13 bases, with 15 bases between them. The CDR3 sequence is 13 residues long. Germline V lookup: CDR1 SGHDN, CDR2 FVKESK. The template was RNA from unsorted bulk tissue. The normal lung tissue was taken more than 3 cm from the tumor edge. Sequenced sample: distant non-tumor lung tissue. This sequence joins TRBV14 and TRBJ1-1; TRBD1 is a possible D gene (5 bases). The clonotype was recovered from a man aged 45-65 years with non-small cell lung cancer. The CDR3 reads CASSQEWDRRNFF. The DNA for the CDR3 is TGTGCCAGCAGCCAAGAGTGGGACCGAAGGAATTTCTTT. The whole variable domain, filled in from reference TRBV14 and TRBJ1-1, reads EAGVTQFPSHSVIEKGQTVTLRCDPISGHDNLYWYRRVMGKEIKFLLHFVKESKQDESGMPNNRFLAERTGGTYSTLKVQPAELEDSGVYFCASSQEWDRRNFFGQGTRLTVV.